This T cell receptor beta chain emerged from a study of blood T cell repertoires in COVID-19. On the study more broadly: T cells, B-cell-depleted T cells, or PBMCs provided the cDNA or gDNA that served as material.

Per the study methods: By means of reference gene primer amplification, nucleated cell counts were estimated. Clones were sequenced by immunoSEQ multiplex PCR, and TCRdb holds only the in-frame ones, with some missing. V, J and clone size are taken as reported in that table, and D and trimming were inferred from the DNA itself. Of 200,000 to 250,000 clones in the sample, around 89% were seen once. Residents of about two dozen US areas, aged roughly 18 to 89 years, made up the participants. Notes on this clone: The sample holds other DNA sequences that translate to the same CDR3.

The germline V and J ends were trimmed by 3 bases and 9 bases, with 6 bases remaining between them. This CDR3 has 12 residues. The germline CDR1 and CDR2 sequences are LGHDT and YNNKEL (reference sequence). The TCR sequence derives from a young man who had been exposed to COVID-19. The sequenced material came from PBMCs or T cells enriched from blood (not recorded which). This sequence joins TRBV3-1 (or the pseudogene TRBV3-2) and TRBJ1-6; D remains ambiguous. The CDR3 DNA follows: TGTGCCAGCAGCCAGGGGAGTTCACCCCTCCACTTT. Amino acids: CASSQGSSPLHF.